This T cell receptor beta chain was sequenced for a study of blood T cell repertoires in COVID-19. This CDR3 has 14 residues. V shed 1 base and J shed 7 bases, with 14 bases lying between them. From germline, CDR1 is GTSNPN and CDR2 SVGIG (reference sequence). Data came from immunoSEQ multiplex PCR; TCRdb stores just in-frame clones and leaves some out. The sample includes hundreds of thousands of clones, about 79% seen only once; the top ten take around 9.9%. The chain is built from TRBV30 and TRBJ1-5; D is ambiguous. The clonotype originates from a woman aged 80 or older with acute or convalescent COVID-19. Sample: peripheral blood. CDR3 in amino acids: CAWSGTGMGQPQHF. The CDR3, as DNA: TGTGCCTGGAGTGGAACGGGGATGGGACAGCCCCAGCATTTT.